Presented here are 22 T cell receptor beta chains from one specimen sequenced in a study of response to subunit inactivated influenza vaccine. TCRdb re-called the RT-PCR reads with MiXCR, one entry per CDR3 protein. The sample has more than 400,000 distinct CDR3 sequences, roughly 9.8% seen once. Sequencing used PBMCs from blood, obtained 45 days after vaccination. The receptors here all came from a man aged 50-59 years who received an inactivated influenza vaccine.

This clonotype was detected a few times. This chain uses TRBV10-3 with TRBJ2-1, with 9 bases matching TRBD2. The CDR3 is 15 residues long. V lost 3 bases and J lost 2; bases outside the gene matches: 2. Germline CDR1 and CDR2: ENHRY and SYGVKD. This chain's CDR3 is CAISEGGRAYNEQFF. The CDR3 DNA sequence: TGTGCCATCAGTGAAGGCGGGAGGGCCTACAATGAGCAGTTCTTC.

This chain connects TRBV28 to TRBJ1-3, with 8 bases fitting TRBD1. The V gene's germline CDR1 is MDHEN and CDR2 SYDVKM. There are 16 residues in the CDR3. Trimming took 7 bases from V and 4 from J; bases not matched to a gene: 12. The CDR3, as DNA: TGTGCCAGCAATTCGCATCAGGGGGCAGGGGGAAACACCATATATTTT. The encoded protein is CASNSHQGAGGNTIYF.

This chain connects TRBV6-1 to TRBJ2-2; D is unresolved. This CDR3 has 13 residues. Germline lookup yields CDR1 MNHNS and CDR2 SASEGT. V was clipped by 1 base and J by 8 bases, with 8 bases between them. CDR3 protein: CASSEDGPGELFF. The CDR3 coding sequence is TGTGCCAGCAGTGAAGATGGCCCGGGGGAGCTGTTTTTT.

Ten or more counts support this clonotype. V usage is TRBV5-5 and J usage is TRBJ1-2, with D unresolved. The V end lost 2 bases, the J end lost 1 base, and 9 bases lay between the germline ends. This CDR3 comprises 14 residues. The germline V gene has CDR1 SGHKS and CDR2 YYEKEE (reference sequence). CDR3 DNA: TGTGCCAGCAGCTTAGCGAGAGATAACTATGGCTACACCTTC. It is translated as CASSLARDNYGYTF.

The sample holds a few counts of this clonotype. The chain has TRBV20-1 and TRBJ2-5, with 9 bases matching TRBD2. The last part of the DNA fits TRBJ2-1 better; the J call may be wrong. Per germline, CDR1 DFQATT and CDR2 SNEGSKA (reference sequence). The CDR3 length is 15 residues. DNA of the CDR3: TGCAGTGCTAAAGCGGCGACTAGCGGAAAAGAGACCCAGTTCTTC. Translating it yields CSAKAATSGKETQFF.

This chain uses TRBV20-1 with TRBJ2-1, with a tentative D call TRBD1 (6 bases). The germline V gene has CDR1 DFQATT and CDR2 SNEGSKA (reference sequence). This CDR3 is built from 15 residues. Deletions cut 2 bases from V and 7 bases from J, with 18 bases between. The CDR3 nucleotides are TGCAGTGCTAGAACATTTGACAGGTTCGGGAATGAGCAGTTCTTC. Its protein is CSARTFDRFGNEQFF.

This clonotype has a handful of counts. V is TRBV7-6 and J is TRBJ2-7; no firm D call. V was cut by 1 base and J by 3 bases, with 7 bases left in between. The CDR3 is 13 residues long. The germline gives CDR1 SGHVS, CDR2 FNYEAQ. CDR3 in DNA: TGTGCCAGCAGCTTAGGTACTCACTACGAGCAGTACTTC. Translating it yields CASSLGTHYEQYF.

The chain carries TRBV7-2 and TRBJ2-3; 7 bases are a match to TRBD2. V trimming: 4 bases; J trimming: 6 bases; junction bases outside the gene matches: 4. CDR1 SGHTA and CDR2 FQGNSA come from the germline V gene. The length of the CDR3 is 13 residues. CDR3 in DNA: TGTGCCAGCAGCTCCGGACTAGTGGATACGCAGTATTTT. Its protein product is CASSSGLVDTQYF. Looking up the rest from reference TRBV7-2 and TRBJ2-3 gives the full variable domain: GAGVSQSPSNKVTEKGKDVELRCDPISGHTALYWYRQSLGQGLEFLIYFQGNSAPDKSGLPSDRFSAERTGGSVSTLTIQRTQQEDSAVYLCASSSGLVDTQYFGPGTRLTVL.

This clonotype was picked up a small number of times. CDR3 region: CSVRRAGPYNEQFF. CDR3 DNA: TGCAGTGTTAGGAGGGCGGGTCCCTACAATGAGCAGTTCTTC. The V call is TRBV20-1, the J call TRBJ2-1, with D perhaps matching TRBD2 (6 bases). Germline V gene sequence: CDR1 DFQATT, CDR2 SNEGSKA (reference sequence). The CDR3 covers 14 residues. V lost 7 bases and J 2 bases, leaving 15 bases between the germline ends.

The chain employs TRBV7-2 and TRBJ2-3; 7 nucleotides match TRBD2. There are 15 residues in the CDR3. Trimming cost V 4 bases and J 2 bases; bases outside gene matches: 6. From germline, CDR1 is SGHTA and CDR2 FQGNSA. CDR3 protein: CASSSGGLDTDTQYF. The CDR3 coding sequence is TGTGCCAGCAGCTCCGGGGGGTTGGACACAGATACGCAGTATTTT. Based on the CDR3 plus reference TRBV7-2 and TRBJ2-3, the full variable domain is GAGVSQSPSNKVTEKGKDVELRCDPISGHTALYWYRQSLGQGLEFLIYFQGNSAPDKSGLPSDRFSAERTGGSVSTLTIQRTQQEDSAVYLCASSSGGLDTDTQYFGPGTRLTVL.

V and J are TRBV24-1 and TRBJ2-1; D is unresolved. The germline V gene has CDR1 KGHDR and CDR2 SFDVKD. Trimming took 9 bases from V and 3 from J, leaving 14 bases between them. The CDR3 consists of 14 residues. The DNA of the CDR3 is TGTGCCACCCGTGGAGCGTTTAGCTACAATGAGCAGTTCTTC. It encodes CATRGAFSYNEQFF.

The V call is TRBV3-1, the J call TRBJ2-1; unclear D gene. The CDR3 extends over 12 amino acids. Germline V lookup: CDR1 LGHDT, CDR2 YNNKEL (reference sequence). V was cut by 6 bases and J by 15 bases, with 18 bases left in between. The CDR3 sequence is CASSTSGKNPFF. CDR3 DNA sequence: TGTGCCAGCAGTACGAGTGGGAAAAACCCGTTCTTC.

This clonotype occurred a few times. The CDR3, as DNA: TGTGCCAGCAGTTTAAACCGTCAAGGCGGGGAGCTGTTTTTT. Translation: CASSLNRQGGELFF. J is TRBJ2-2 and V is TRBV12-3 or TRBV12-4; D is unresolved. The CDR3 has 14 amino acids. Trimming pared 2 bases from V and 7 bases from J, leaving 11 bases between.

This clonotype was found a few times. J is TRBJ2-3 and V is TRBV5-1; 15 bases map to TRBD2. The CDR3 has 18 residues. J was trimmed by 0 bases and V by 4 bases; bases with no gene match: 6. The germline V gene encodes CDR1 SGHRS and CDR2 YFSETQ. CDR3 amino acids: CASSPGLAGGPSTDTQYF. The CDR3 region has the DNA TGCGCCAGCAGCCCGGGACTAGCGGGGGGTCCTAGCACAGATACGCAGTATTTT.

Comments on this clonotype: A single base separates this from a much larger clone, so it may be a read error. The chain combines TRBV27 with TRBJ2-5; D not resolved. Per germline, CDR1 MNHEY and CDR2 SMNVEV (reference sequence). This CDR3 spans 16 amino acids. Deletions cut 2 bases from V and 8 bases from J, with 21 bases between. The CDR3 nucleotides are TGTGCCAGCAGTTTACGAGGAGCCCTTGGTAGTGATACCCAGTACTTC. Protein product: CASSLRGALGSDTQYF.

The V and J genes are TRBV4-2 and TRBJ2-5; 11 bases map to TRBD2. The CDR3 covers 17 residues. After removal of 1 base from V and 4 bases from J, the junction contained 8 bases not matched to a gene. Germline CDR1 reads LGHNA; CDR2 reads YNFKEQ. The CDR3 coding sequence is TGTGCCAGCAGCCAAGTGTATAGCGGGAGGGTTGGAGAGACCCAGTACTTC. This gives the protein CASSQVYSGRVGETQYF.

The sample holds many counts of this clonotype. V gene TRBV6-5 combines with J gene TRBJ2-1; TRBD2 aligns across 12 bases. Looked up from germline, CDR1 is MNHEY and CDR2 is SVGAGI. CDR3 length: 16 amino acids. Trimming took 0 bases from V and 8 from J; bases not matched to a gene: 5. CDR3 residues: CASSYSPSGRADEQFF. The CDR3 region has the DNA TGTGCCAGCAGTTACTCGCCTAGCGGGAGGGCCGATGAGCAGTTCTTC.

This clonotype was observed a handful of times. In DNA, the CDR3 is TGTGCCAGCAGCCAAGAAAGTGTACTGACTGAAGCTTTCTTT. It specifies CASSQESVLTEAFF. V gene TRBV3-1 combines with J gene TRBJ1-1; unclear D gene. The V end was cut by 0 bases, the J end by 5 bases, with 10 bases between. The germline V gene encodes CDR1 LGHDT and CDR2 YNNKEL (reference sequence). The CDR3 extends over 14 amino acids.

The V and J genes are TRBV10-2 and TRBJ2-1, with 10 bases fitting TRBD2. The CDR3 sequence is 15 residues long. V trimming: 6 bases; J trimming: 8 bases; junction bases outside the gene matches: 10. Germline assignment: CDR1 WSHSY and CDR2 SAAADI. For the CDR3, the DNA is TGCGCCAGCAGCCTCGGACTAGCGGAATCGGATGAGCAGTTCTTC. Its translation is CASSLGLAESDEQFF.

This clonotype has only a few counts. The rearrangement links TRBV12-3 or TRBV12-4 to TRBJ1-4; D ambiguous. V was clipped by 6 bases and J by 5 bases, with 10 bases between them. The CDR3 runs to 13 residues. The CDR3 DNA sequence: TGTGCCAGCAGGGAAGGAGGGAATGAAAAACTGTTTTTT. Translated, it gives CASREGGNEKLFF.

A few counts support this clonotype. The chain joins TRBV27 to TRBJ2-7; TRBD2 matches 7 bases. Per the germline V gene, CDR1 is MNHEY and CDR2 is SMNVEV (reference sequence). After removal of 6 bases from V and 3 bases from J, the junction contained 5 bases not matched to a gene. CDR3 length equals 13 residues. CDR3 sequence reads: CASRRGTNYEQYF. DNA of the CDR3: TGTGCCAGCAGACGTGGGACTAACTACGAGCAGTACTTC.

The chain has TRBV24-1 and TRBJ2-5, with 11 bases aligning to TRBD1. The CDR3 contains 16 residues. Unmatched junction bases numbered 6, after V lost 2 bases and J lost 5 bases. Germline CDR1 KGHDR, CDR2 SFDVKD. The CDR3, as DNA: TGTGCCACCAGTGATTCCGGGACAGGGGGAGGGGAGACCCAGTACTTC. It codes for CATSDSGTGGGETQYF.